This T cell receptor beta chain was identified during a study of blood T cells in healthy people across ages. Every donor gave around 10 milliliters of peripheral blood. Combining a sample-barcoded 5' primer with a J-beta primer mix, a second PCR ran for about 6 to 12 cycles. TCRdb re-called the 5' RACE reads with MiXCR, one entry per CDR3 protein. The sample lists approximately 800,000 distinct CDR3 sequences, around half occurring once. This CDR3 spans 15 amino acids. Looked up from germline, CDR1 is LGHNA and CDR2 is YSLEER. The V segment lost 4 bases and the J segment 5 bases; nucleotides outside the gene matches: 5.

This chain connects TRBV4-3 to TRBJ2-3, with 11 bases that match TRBD2. The specimen sequenced was blood. This receptor was obtained from a man older than 75 in good health. The CDR3 here is CASSPPGLAEDTQYF. The CDR3 DNA reads TGCGCCAGCAGCCCACCGGGACTAGCGGAAGATACGCAGTATTTT.